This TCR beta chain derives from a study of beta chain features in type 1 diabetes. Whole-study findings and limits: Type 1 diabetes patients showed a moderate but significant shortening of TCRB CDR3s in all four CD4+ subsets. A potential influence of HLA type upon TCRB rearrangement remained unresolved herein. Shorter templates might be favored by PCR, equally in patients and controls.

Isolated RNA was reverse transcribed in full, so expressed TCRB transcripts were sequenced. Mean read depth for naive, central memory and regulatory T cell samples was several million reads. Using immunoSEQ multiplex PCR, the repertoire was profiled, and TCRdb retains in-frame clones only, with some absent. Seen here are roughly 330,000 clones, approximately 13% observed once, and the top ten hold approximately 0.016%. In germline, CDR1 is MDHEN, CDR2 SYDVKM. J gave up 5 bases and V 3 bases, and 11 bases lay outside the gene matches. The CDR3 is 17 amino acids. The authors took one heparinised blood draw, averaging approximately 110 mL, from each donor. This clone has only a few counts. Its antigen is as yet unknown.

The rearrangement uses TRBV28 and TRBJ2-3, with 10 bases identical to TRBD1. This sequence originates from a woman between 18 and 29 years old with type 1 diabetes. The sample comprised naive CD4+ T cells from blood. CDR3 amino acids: CASSFPGTGVLGDTQYF. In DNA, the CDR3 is TGTGCCAGCAGTTTCCCTGGGACAGGGGTTTTAGGAGATACGCAGTATTTT.